The T cell receptor (beta chain) under discussion was sequenced for a study of Ad26.COV2.S vaccination and SARS-CoV-2 variants. Study as a whole: Donor got 5x10^10 or 1x10^11 viral particles of Ad26.COV2.S.

The CDR3 is 16 residues long. The ends were cut back, 4 bases at V and 5 bases at J, with 17 bases in the middle. The germline V gene has CDR1 MDHEN and CDR2 SYDVKM. Data came from immunoSEQ multiplex PCR; TCRdb stores just in-frame clones and leaves some out. Among a few hundred thousand clones, 90% were seen once, and the ten largest hold 10% to 15%. The treatment: some 20 received Ad26.COV2.S at low or high dose, single or two shots; 5 received placebo; per-sample allocation not given. The samples date from day 63 after the first vaccine or placebo injection. There are a few counts of this clone. The source was peripheral blood, collected in a trial of Ad26.COV2.S vaccine versus placebo. This clonotype was obtained from a person aged 18-60 years who received the Ad26.COV2.S COVID-19 vaccine or a placebo. The rearrangement joins TRBV28 to TRBJ2-2; possibly TRBD2 for D (6 bases). The CDR3: CASSYGRWGKTGELFF. CDR3 bases: TGTGCCAGCAGTTACGGGAGATGGGGGAAAACCGGGGAGCTGTTTTTT.